This entry lists 5 T cell receptor beta chains sequenced from one sample in a study of identifying expanded T cells in peripheral blood. Clones were read by immunoSEQ multiplex PCR, and TCRdb kept only the in-frame ones, dropping some. The sample contains some 75,000 clones, about 90% of which appear only once. Material: blood. These receptor sequences come from a person aged 18 to 69 in good health.

V and J are TRBV7-9 and TRBJ1-3, with D perhaps matching TRBD1 (6 bases). The V gene lost 1 base and the J gene lost 3 bases, with 19 bases spanning the gap. CDR1 is SEHNR and CDR2 is FQNEAQ in the germline V gene (reference sequence). This CDR3 comprises 18 residues. CDR3 coding DNA: TGTGCCAGCAGCTTAGGAGGCGGGACAACAATTCGTGGAAACACCATATATTTT. Protein product: CASSLGGGTTIRGNTIYF.

This sequence joins TRBV29-1 and TRBJ2-6; 7 nucleotides align to TRBD1. This CDR3 has 13 amino acids. V was pared by 7 bases and J by 2 bases, with 2 bases of the junction left unmatched. Germline lookup yields CDR1 SQVTM and CDR2 ANQGSEA. The CDR3 bases are TGCAGCGCGACAGGGACTGGGGCCAACGTCCTGACTTTC. Amino acids: CSATGTGANVLTF.

The chain combines TRBV4-3 with TRBJ1-1, with D uncertain. The V end was cut by 2 bases, the J end by 2 bases, with 9 bases between. The CDR3 has 14 amino acids. The germline gives CDR1 LGHNA, CDR2 YSLEER. CDR3 DNA sequence: TGCGCCAGCAGCCAAAAGGCACGTAACACTGAAGCTTTCTTT. The encoded protein is CASSQKARNTEAFF.

The J gene is TRBJ2-2, the V gene TRBV9, with 9 bases matching TRBD2. The V gene's germline CDR1 is SGDLS and CDR2 YYNGEE. V lost 0 bases, J lost 0 bases, and 6 bases stayed unmatched. CDR3 size: 18 residues. For the CDR3, the DNA is TGTGCCAGCAGCGTAGTGTCTAGCGGGGATACGAACACCGGGGAGCTGTTTTTT. It yields the protein CASSVVSSGDTNTGELFF.

V usage is TRBV25-1 and J usage is TRBJ2-7, with 9 bases aligning to TRBD1. Germline CDR1 MGHDK, CDR2 SYGVNS. With V trimmed by 3 bases and J by 6 bases, 9 bases remained unmatched. The CDR3 is made up of 15 amino acids. The CDR3 is CASSDPRTTGGEQYF. CDR3 DNA: TGTGCCAGCAGTGACCCCCGAACGACAGGGGGCGAGCAGTACTTC.